Below, 26 T cell receptor beta chains from the same sample are listed, as sequenced in a study of T cells in Graves' hyperthyroidism and ophthalmopathy. RNA transcripts gave rise to amplified TCR beta CDR3 regions. The study used the HTBI primer set for a first-round RT-PCR of the TCR CDR3. TCRdb independently ran MiXCR on the multiplex PCR reads; one entry per CDR3 protein. The data contain 490,000 or so distinct CDR3 sequences, over 45% of them seen just once; the ten biggest clones take up about two fifths. Specimen: peripheral blood or thyroid tissue (not recorded which). All receptors derive from an adult woman with Graves' disease, either hyperthyroidism or ophthalmopathy (not recorded which).

The CDR3 nucleotides read TGCAGCGTCGCCAGGATGGACACGAACTATGGCTACACCTTC. Its translation is CSVARMDTNYGYTF. This chain connects TRBV29-1 to TRBJ1-2, with a tentative D call TRBD1 (5 bases). The CDR3 runs 14 residues. Germline V gives CDR1 SQVTM, CDR2 ANQGSEA. Trimming left V 6 bases short and J 2 bases short, with 16 bases between. The full variable domain, with the rest looked up from reference TRBV29-1 and TRBJ1-2, is SAVISQKPSRDICQRGTSLTIQCQVDSQVTMMFWYRQQPGQSLTLIATANQGSEATYESGFVIDKFPISRPNLTFSTLTVSNMSPEDSSIYLCSVARMDTNYGYTFGSGTRLTVV.

The chain combines TRBV7-9 with TRBJ2-2; D not certain. Per germline, CDR1 SEHNR and CDR2 FQNEAQ (reference sequence). This CDR3 region has 15 residues. The V and J ends lost 3 bases and 0 bases respectively, with 8 bases between them. For the CDR3, the DNA is TGTGCCAGCAGCTTCCAGTCCGCGAACACCGGGGAGCTGTTTTTT. It translates to CASSFQSANTGELFF.

The V and J genes are TRBV10-3 and TRBJ2-2; the D is unclear. Trimming shortened V by 5 bases and J by 6 bases, and 4 bases separated the two germline ends. The CDR3 extends over 11 amino acids. CDR1 ENHRY and CDR2 SYGVKD come from the germline V gene. CDR3 protein: CAISRAGELFF. For the CDR3, the DNA is TGTGCCATCAGTCGGGCCGGGGAGCTGTTTTTT.

V usage is TRBV10-2 and J usage is TRBJ1-5; 9 bases agree with TRBD1. CDR1 is WSHSY and CDR2 is SAAADI in the germline V gene. The CDR3 has 16 amino acids. Trimming took 4 bases from V and 5 from J; bases not matched to a gene: 9. CDR3 in amino acids: CASSVHYNRGHQPQHF. The CDR3 bases are TGCGCCAGCAGTGTGCACTATAACAGGGGGCATCAGCCCCAGCATTTT.

The V and J genes are TRBV5-1 and TRBJ2-7, with TRBD2 matching 7 bases. Germline V gene lookup returns CDR1 SGHRS and CDR2 YFSETQ. J lost 3 bases, V lost 5 bases, and 11 bases had no gene match. The CDR3 is 15 residues long. The DNA of the CDR3 is TGCGCCAGCAGACCGGGGCCTTCGGGAGGCTACGAGCAGTACTTC. This translates into CASRPGPSGGYEQYF.

This clonotype occurred many times. This sequence joins TRBV4-1 and TRBJ1-1, with D possibly matching TRBD1 (5 bases). V lost 1 base, J lost 11 bases, and 11 bases lay in between. Per germline, CDR1 MGHRA and CDR2 YSYEKL. The CDR3 consists of 12 residues. The CDR3 sequence: CASSQVEGAAFF. For the CDR3, the DNA is TGCGCCAGCAGCCAAGTCGAAGGGGCTGCTTTCTTT.

This clonotype was recorded a few times. The chain recombines TRBV20-1 with TRBJ1-1, with 9 nucleotides matching TRBD1. The CDR3 is made up of 14 amino acids. Germline V CDR1 and CDR2: DFQATT, SNEGSKA (reference sequence). V shed 6 bases, J shed 3 bases, and the junction held 8 bases outside the gene matches. The DNA of the CDR3 is TGCAGTGCAACATACAGGGGGCGCGACACTGAAGCTTTCTTT. It codes for CSATYRGRDTEAFF.

This clonotype has more than one count but fewer than ten. The CDR3 ends on some other residue instead of the conserved phenylalanine or tryptophan, so this is likely a read error. The DNA is left out, because the CDR3 cannot be placed on it with certainty; the CDR3 is given as TCRdb lists it. The rearrangement links TRBV7-6 to TRBJ1-1. Germline CDR1 reads SGHVS; CDR2 reads FNYEAQ. The CDR3 adds up to 11 amino acids, both ends counted. The CDR3 reads CASSLREGQRR.

CDR3 coding DNA: TGTGCCACCAGTGATTTATCGGGACGGGAGACCCAGTACTTC. Its protein product is CATSDLSGRETQYF. This sequence joins TRBV24-1 and TRBJ2-5, with D perhaps TRBD1 or TRBD2 (5 bases each). Deletions cut 1 base from V and 5 bases from J, with 10 bases between. CDR3 length equals 14 residues. Germline V gene sequence: CDR1 KGHDR, CDR2 SFDVKD.

This clonotype was counted ten times or more. V gene TRBV4-1 combines with J gene TRBJ1-2; a possible D gene is TRBD1 (6 bases). Trimming stripped 4 bases from V and 6 bases from J, with 21 bases between. The CDR3 is 16 amino acids. Germline-derived CDR1 and CDR2 are MGHRA and YSYEKL. For the CDR3, the DNA is TGCGCCAGCAGCCGCTCAGGGGTCGGGATTCGCGATGGCTACACCTTC. It specifies CASSRSGVGIRDGYTF.

This clonotype was observed at least ten times. The chain carries TRBV6-5 and TRBJ1-4; no definite D call. Trimming stripped 6 bases from V and 0 bases from J, with 8 bases between. The CDR3 extends over 14 amino acids. The V gene's germline CDR1 is MNHEY and CDR2 SVGAGI. The CDR3 bases are TGTGCCAGCAGAGGGAGTGCAACTAATGAAAAACTGTTTTTT. This sequence encodes CASRGSATNEKLFF.

This clonotype was counted ten times or more. This sequence joins TRBV29-1 and TRBJ1-1; D may be TRBD1 (5 bases). In germline, CDR1 is SQVTM, CDR2 ANQGSEA. The CDR3 contains 14 residues. The germline V and J ends were trimmed by 3 bases and 4 bases, with 15 bases remaining between them. The CDR3 nucleotides are TGCAGCGTTGATCCGGGGGGAAGAGGCACTGAAGCTTTCTTT. Protein: CSVDPGGRGTEAFF.

Ten or more counts support this clonotype. The chain links TRBV24-1 to TRBJ1-5; a weak D match, TRBD1 (5 bases). Germline CDR1 is KGHDR and CDR2 is SFDVKD. The V gene lost 2 bases and the J gene lost 2 bases, with 15 bases spanning the gap. The CDR3 has 17 amino acids. DNA for the CDR3: TGTGCCACCAGTGATTCTCGCTCAGGGTCTGGCAATCAGCCCCAGCATTTT. Its protein product is CATSDSRSGSGNQPQHF.

This chain links TRBV11-2 with TRBJ2-5; 11 bases agree with TRBD2. The length of the CDR3 is 14 residues. CDR1 SGHAT and CDR2 FQNNGV come from the germline V gene. Trimming removed 8 bases from V and 5 bases from J; junction bases left unmatched: 7. Here the CDR3 DNA reads TGTGCCAGCGCCGGGACTAGCGGTCCGGAGACCCAGTACTTC. It codes for CASAGTSGPETQYF.

This chain connects TRBV7-9 to TRBJ1-2; the match to TRBD1 covers 9 bases. The ends lost 1 base at V and 0 bases at J; junction bases unmatched: 3. CDR3 length equals 16 residues. CDR1 and CDR2 from the germline V gene are SEHNR and FQNEAQ (reference sequence). This CDR3 is CASSLGTGVTNYGYTF. The CDR3, as DNA: TGTGCCAGCAGCTTAGGGACAGGGGTGACTAACTATGGCTACACCTTC.

This clonotype has only one observation. The junction departs from germline at one end; a sequencing error may be responsible. The chain is built from TRBV20-1 and TRBJ2-7; D possibly corresponds to TRBD1 (5 bases). Germline assignment: CDR1 DFQATT and CDR2 SNEGSKA (reference sequence). The CDR3 is made up of 14 amino acids. In DNA form, the CDR3 reads TGCAGTGCTAGAGGGGGCAGGGATGTCTACGAGCACTACTTC. It specifies CSARGGRDVYEHYF.

The chain carries TRBV7-9 and TRBJ2-7; the D gene is possibly TRBD2 (5 bases). The CDR3 covers 15 residues. V lost 1 base and J lost 1, with 11 bases in between. Germline lookup yields CDR1 SEHNR and CDR2 FQNEAQ (reference sequence). The CDR3 region has the DNA TGTGCCAGCAGCTTAGTAGGGAGCAAGTCCTACGAGCAGTACTTC. It specifies CASSLVGSKSYEQYF.

With respect to this clonotype: The conserved final phenylalanine or tryptophan is absent from the CDR3, which likely points to a read error. The DNA is left out, because the CDR3 cannot be placed on it with certainty; the CDR3 is given as TCRdb lists it. This chain connects TRBV7-8 to TRBJ2-6; TRBD1 is the table's D call, not checked against the DNA. A total of 9 residues make up the CDR3, ends included. CDR1 SGHVS and CDR2 FQNEAQ come from the germline V gene. CDR3 loop: CASSSGQTL.

The rearrangement uses TRBV2 and TRBJ1-5; 10 bases match TRBD1. The germline V gene has CDR1 SNHLY and CDR2 FYNNEI. V was pared by 6 bases and J by 0 bases, with 11 bases of the junction left unmatched. The CDR3 has 18 residues. The CDR3 reads CASRVTGTGANSNQPQHF. The CDR3 DNA sequence: TGTGCCAGCAGGGTTACCGGGACAGGGGCCAATAGCAATCAGCCCCAGCATTTT. Together with reference TRBV2 and TRBJ1-5, the CDR3 gives the full variable domain: EPEVTQTPSHQVTQMGQEVILRCVPISNHLYFYWYRQILGQKVEFLVSFYNNEISEKSEIFDDQFSVERPDGSNFTLKIRSTKLEDSAMYFCASRVTGTGANSNQPQHFGDGTRLSIL.

In this sample, this clonotype turned up many times. The V call is TRBV4-3, the J call TRBJ1-2; D is possibly TRBD1 (6 bases). This CDR3 has 18 amino acids. Germline CDR1 is LGHNA and CDR2 is YSLEER. Trimming pared 0 bases from V and 0 bases from J, leaving 17 bases between. The CDR3 DNA follows: TGCGCCAGCAGCCAAGATCTAACAGGGAGTATTTCTAACTATGGCTACACCTTC. This codes for CASSQDLTGSISNYGYTF.

This clonotype was counted at least ten times. This chain connects TRBV7-2 to TRBJ2-7; the D call may be TRBD1 or TRBD2 (5 bases each). Germline CDR1 reads SGHTA; CDR2 reads FQGNSA. Trimming stripped 6 bases from V and 3 bases from J, with 15 bases between. The CDR3 consists of 14 residues. The CDR3 protein is CASRGGDSFYEQYF. The DNA for the CDR3 is TGTGCCAGCAGAGGAGGCGACAGTTTCTACGAGCAGTACTTC.

This chain connects TRBV19 to TRBJ2-6; no definite D call. CDR1 is LNHDA and CDR2 is SQIVND in the germline V gene (reference sequence). Trimming took 1 base from V and 0 from J, leaving 4 bases between them. The CDR3 loop spans 15 amino acids. CDR3 DNA sequence: TGTGCCAGTAGTATAGTAATCTCTGGGGCCAACGTCCTGACTTTC. Protein product: CASSIVISGANVLTF.

V gene TRBV29-1 combines with J gene TRBJ1-1, with D unclear. This CDR3 is 13 amino acids long. Germline V gene data show CDR1 as SQVTM and CDR2 as ANQGSEA. V lost 2 bases and J lost 5, with 12 bases in between. The CDR3 region has the DNA TGCAGCGTTGAACTGGGAGCAATGACTGAAGCTTTCTTT. As protein: CSVELGAMTEAFF. Based on the CDR3 plus reference TRBV29-1 and TRBJ1-1, the full variable domain is SAVISQKPSRDICQRGTSLTIQCQVDSQVTMMFWYRQQPGQSLTLIATANQGSEATYESGFVIDKFPISRPNLTFSTLTVSNMSPEDSSIYLCSVELGAMTEAFFGQGTRLTVV.

A few counts support this clonotype. The rearrangement uses TRBV13 and TRBJ1-2; D not certain. Trimming stripped 7 bases from V and 2 bases from J, with 8 bases between. Germline V lookup: CDR1 PRHDT, CDR2 FYEKMQ (reference sequence). The CDR3 contains 12 residues. In DNA, the CDR3 is TGTGCCAGCACCGATTACAACTATGGCTACACCTTC. It specifies CASTDYNYGYTF. The full variable domain, with the rest looked up from reference TRBV13 and TRBJ1-2, is AAGVIQSPRHLIKEKRETATLKCYPIPRHDTVYWYQQGPGQDPQFLISFYEKMQSDKGSIPDRFSAQQFSDYHSELNMSSLELGDSALYFCASTDYNYGYTFGSGTRLTVV.

The sample holds a few counts of this clonotype. The chain links TRBV5-1 to TRBJ2-7; 15 bases align to TRBD2. With V trimmed by 2 bases and J by 5 bases, 8 bases remained unmatched. The CDR3 has 17 amino acids. CDR1 and CDR2 (germline): SGHRS, YFSETQ. DNA for the CDR3: TGCGCCAGCAGCTTAGGACTAGCGGGAGGGCCTCTCAACGAGCAGTACTTC. It translates to CASSLGLAGGPLNEQYF.

The chain has TRBV10-3 and TRBJ1-5; D is unresolved. Looked up from germline, CDR1 is ENHRY and CDR2 is SYGVKD. V lost 10 bases to trimming and J lost 0 bases, with 7 bases between them. This CDR3 has 12 residues. CDR3 nucleotides: TGTGCCACCTCTATTAGCAATCAGCCCCAGCATTTT. Translation: CATSISNQPQHF.